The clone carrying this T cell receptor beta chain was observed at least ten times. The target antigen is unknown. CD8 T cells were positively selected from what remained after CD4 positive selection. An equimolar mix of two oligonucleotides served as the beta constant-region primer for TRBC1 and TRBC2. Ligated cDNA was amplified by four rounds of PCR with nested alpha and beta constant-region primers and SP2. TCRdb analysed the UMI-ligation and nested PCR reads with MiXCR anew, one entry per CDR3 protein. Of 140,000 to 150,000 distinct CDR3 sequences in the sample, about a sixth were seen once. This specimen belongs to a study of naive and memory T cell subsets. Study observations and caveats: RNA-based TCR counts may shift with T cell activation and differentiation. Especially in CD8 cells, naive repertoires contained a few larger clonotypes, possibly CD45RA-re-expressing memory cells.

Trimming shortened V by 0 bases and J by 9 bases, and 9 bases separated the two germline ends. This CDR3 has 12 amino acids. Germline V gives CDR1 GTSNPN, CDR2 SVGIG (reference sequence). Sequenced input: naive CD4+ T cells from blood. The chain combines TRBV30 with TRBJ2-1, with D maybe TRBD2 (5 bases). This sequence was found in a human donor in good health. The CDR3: CAWSVLVAEQFF. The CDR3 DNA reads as TGTGCCTGGAGTGTACTAGTTGCTGAGCAGTTCTTC.